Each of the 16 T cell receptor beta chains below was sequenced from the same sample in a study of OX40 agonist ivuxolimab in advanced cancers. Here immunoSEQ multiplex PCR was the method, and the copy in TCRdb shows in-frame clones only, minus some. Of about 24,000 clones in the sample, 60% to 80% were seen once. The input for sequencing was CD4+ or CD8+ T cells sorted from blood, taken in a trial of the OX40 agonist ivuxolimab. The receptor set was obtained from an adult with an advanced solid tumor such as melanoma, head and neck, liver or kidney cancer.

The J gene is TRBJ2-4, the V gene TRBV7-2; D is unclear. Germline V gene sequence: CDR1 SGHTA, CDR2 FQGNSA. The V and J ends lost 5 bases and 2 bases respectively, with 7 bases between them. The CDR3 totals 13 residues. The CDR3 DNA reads TGTGCCAGCAGCCAACCCCCCAAAAACATTCAGTACTTC. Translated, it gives CASSQPPKNIQYF.

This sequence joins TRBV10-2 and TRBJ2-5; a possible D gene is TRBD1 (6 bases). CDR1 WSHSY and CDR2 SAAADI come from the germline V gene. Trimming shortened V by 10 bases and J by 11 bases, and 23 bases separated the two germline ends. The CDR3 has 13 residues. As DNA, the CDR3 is TGCGCCACCTGGACAGAGCAACCTACGGAGCAGTACTTC. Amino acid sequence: CATWTEQPTEQYF.

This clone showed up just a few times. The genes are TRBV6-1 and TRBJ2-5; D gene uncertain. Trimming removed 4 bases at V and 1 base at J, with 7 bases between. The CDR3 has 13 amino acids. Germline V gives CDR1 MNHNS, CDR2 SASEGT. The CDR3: CASSGAVQETQYF. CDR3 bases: TGTGCCAGCAGTGGGGCAGTCCAAGAGACCCAGTACTTC.

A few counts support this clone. The CDR3 loop reads CAIRSGDRTDTQYF. The CDR3 DNA reads as TGTGCCATCAGGTCGGGGGACCGCACAGATACGCAGTATTTT. V gene TRBV10-3 combines with J gene TRBJ2-3, with D possibly being TRBD2 (6 bases). This CDR3 comprises 14 residues. V lost 6 bases and J 1 base, leaving 11 bases between the germline ends. Germline CDR1 reads ENHRY; CDR2 reads SYGVKD.

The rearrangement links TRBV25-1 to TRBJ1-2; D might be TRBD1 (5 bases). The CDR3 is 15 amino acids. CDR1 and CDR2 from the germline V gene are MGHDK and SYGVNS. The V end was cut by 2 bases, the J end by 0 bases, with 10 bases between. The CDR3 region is CASSETGKANYGYTF. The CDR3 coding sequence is TGTGCCAGCAGTGAAACAGGAAAAGCTAACTATGGCTACACCTTC.

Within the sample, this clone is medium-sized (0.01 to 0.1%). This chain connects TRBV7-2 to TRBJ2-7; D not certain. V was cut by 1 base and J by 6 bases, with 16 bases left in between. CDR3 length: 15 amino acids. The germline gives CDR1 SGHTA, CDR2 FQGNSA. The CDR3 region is CASSLEFGLDTEQYF. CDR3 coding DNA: TGTGCCAGCAGCTTAGAATTCGGTCTAGACACCGAGCAGTACTTC.

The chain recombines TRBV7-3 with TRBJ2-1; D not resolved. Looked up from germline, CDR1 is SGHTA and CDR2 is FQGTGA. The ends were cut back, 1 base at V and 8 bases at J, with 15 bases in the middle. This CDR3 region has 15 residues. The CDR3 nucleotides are TGTGCCAGCAGCTTAAGGGCAGATCAGCGCTATGAGCAGTTCTTC. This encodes CASSLRADQRYEQFF.

The CDR3 region has the DNA TGTGCCAGCAGAGATGGGGGCATAGGTACTGAAGCTTTCTTT. The encoded protein is CASRDGGIGTEAFF. V is TRBV27 and J is TRBJ1-1; D may be TRBD1 (6 bases). In germline, CDR1 is MNHEY, CDR2 SMNVEV (reference sequence). Trimming cost V 6 bases and J 5 bases, with 16 bases left between them. The CDR3 totals 14 residues.

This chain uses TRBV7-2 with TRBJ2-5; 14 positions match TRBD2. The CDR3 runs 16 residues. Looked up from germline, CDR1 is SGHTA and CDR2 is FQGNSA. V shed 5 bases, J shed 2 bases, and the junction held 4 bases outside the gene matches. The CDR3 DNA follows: TGTGCCAGCAGCCGAAGACTAGCGGGGGGGCAAGAGACCCAGTACTTC. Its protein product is CASSRRLAGGQETQYF. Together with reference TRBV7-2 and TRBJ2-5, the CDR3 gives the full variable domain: GAGVSQSPSNKVTEKGKDVELRCDPISGHTALYWYRQSLGQGLEFLIYFQGNSAPDKSGLPSDRFSAERTGGSVSTLTIQRTQQEDSAVYLCASSRRLAGGQETQYFGPGTRLLVL.

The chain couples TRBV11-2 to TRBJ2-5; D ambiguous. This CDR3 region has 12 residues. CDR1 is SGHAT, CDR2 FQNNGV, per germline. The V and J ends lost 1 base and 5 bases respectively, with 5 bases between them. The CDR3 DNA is TGTGCCAGCAGCTTAGTTGGGGAGACCCAGTACTTC. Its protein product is CASSLVGETQYF.

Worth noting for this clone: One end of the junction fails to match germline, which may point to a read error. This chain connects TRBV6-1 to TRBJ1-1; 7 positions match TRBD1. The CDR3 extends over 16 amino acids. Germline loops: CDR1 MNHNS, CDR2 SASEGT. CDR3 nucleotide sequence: TGTGCCAGGAGTGTGACCTCGGGACAGTTGAACACTGAAGCTTTCTTT. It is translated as CARSVTSGQLNTEAFF.

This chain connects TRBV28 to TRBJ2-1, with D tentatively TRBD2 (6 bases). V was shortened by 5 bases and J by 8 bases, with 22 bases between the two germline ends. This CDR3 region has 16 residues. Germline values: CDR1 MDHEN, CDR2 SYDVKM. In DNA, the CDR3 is TGTGCCAGCAGTCCGCCGGGACTCTCCGGCTTACATGAGCAGTTCTTC. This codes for CASSPPGLSGLHEQFF.

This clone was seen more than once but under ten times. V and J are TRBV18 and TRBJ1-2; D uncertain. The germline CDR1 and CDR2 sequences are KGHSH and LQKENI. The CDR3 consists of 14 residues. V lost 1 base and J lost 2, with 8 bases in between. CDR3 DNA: TGTGCCAGCTCACCACAGGGATCAAACTATGGCTACACCTTC. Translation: CASSPQGSNYGYTF.

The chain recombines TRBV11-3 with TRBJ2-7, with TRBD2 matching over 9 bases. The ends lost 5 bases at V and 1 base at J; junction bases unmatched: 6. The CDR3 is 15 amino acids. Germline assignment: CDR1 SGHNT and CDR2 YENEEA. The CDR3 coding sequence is TGTGCCAGCAGCCGGGGGACTAGCTATTCCTACGAGCAGTACTTC. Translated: CASSRGTSYSYEQYF.

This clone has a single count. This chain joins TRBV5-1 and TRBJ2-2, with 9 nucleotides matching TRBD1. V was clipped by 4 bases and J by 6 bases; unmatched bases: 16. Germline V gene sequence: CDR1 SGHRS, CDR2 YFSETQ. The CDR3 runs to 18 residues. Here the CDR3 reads CASSHRSSGTGSPGELFF. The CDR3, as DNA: TGCGCCAGCAGCCATCGGTCGAGTGGGACAGGGTCCCCCGGGGAGCTGTTTTTT.

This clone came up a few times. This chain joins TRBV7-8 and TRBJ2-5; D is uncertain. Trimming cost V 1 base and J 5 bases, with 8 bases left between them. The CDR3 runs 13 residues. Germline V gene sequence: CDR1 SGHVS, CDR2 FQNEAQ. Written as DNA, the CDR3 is TGTGCCAGCAGCTTAGGGGTTAGGGAGACCCAGTACTTC. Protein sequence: CASSLGVRETQYF. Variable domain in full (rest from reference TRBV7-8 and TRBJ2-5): GAGVSQSPRYKVAKRGQDVALRCDPISGHVSLFWYQQALGQGPEFLTYFQNEAQLDKSGLPSDRFFAERPEGSVSTLKIQRTQQEDSAVYLCASSLGVRETQYFGPGTRLLVL.